A selection of T cell receptor beta chains follows, all from one sample in a study of blood T cells in healthy people across ages. Each CDR3 protein gets one entry after TCRdb re-called the 5' RACE reads with MiXCR. This sample yields around 1,700,000 distinct CDR3 sequences, of which 28% are seen a single time; 7.7% belongs to the top ten. Sequenced: blood. Receptor source: a woman aged 25 to 39 in good health. CDR3s include the opening cysteine and the closing phenylalanine or tryptophan. A D gene is named only where the DNA matches it firmly. Size is stated for part of the rows, as once, few or many counts, or as a class when the clone is expanded.

- TRBJ2-5 - TRBV27 CASSSGYGGVETQYF TGTGCCAGCAGTTCTGGGTACGGTGGAGTGGAGACCCAGTACTTC
- TRBJ1-1 few TRBV4-1 CASTHLGTEAFF TGCGCCAGCACCCACCTCGGCACTGAAGCTTTCTTT
- TRBJ2-2 few TRBV11-1 CASSSRGGMNTGELFF TGTGCCAGCAGCTCGCGAGGCGGTATGAACACCGGGGAGCTGTTTTTT
- TRBJ2-7 - TRBV7-8 CASSLETVSYEQYF TGTGCCAGCAGCTTAGAGACAGTCAGCTACGAGCAGTACTTC
TRBD1 TRBJ2-7 - TRBV28 CASSLKGGWHEQYF TGTGCCAGCAGTTTGAAAGGGGGCTGGCACGAGCAGTACTTC
TRBD2 TRBJ2-1 few TRBV24-1 CATSGNPGTSGSNEQFF TGTGCCACCAGTGGCAACCCCGGGACTAGCGGGAGCAATGAGCAGTTCTTC
TRBD2 TRBJ2-7 - TRBV7-9 CASSYGTSGGSEQYF TGTGCCAGCAGCTACGGGACTAGCGGGGGCAGCGAGCAGTACTTC
TRBD2 TRBJ2-1 few TRBV9 CASTPWTSGGHEQFF TGTGCCAGCACCCCCTGGACTAGCGGGGGGCATGAGCAGTTCTTC
- TRBJ1-4 few TRBV19 CASSARDGNEKLFF TGTGCCAGTAGTGCCAGGGATGGTAATGAAAAACTGTTTTTT
- TRBJ2-1 few TRBV14 CASSQVGGLRFF TGTGCCAGCAGCCAAGTCGGGGGATTAAGGTTCTTC
- TRBJ2-3 few TRBV12-3/TRBV12-4 CASSRRVSTDTQYF TGTGCCAGCAGTCGACGGGTTAGCACAGATACGCAGTATTTT
- TRBJ2-3 - TRBV2 CASSQLRGAPDTQYF TGTGCCAGCAGTCAGCTCAGGGGCGCCCCCGATACGCAGTATTTT
- TRBJ1-2 - TRBV27 CASSQGGRGYGYTF TGTGCCAGCAGTCAAGGAGGGCGGGGTTATGGCTACACCTTC
- TRBJ2-5 few TRBV12-5 CASGLEAEAYF TGTGCTAGTGGTTTGGAAGCAGAGGCGTACTTC
TRBD2 TRBJ2-1 few TRBV7-2 CASSLAGGPDQFF TGTGCCAGCAGCTTAGCGGGAGGGCCTGATCAGTTCTTC
- TRBJ1-1 few TRBV7-9 CASSSGPGNTEAFF TGTGCCAGCAGCTCCGGGCCCGGAAACACTGAAGCTTTCTTT
TRBD1 TRBJ2-5 - TRBV24-1 CATSEAGTEHQETQYF TGTGCCACCAGTGAGGCCGGGACAGAGCACCAAGAGACCCAGTACTTC
- TRBJ2-1 - TRBV2 CASSENRESYNEQFF TGTGCCAGCAGTGAAAACAGGGAATCCTACAATGAGCAGTTCTTC